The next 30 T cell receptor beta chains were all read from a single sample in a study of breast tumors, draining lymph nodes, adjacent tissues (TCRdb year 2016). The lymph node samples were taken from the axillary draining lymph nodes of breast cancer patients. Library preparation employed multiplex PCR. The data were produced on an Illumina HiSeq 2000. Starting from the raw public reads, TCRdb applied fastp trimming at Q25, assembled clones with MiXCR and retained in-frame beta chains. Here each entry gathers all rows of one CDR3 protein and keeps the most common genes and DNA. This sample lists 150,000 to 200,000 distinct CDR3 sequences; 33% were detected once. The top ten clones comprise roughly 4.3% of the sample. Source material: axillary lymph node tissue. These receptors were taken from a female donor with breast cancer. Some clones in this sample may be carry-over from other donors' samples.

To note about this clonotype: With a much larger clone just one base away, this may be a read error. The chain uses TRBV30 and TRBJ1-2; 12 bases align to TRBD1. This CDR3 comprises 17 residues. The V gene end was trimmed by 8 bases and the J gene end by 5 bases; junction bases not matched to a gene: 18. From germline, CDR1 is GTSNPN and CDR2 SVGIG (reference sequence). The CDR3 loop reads CARTPGTGGLVGYGYTF. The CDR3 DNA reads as TGTGCCCGGACCCCCGGGACAGGGGGCCTAGTGGGGTATGGCTACACCTTC.

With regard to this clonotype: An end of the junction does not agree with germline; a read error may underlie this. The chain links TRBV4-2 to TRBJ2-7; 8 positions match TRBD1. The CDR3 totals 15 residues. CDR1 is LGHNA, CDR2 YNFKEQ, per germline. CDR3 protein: CAGSQVEQGGGEQYF. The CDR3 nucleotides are TGTGCCGGCAGCCAAGTTGAACAGGGGGGTGGCGAGCAGTACTTC.

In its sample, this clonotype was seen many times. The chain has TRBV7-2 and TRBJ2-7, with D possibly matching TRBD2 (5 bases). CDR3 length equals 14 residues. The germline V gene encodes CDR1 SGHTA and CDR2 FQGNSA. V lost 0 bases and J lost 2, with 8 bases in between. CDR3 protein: CASSLARAAYEQYF. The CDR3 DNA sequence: TGTGCCAGCAGCTTAGCGCGGGCCGCCTACGAGCAGTACTTC.

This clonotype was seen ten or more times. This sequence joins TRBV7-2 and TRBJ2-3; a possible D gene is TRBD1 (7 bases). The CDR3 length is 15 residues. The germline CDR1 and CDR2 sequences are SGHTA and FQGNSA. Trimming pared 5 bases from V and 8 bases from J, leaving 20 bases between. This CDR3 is CASSAEGNRGGTQYF. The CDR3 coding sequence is TGTGCCAGCAGCGCAGAGGGAAACAGGGGAGGTACGCAGTATTTT.

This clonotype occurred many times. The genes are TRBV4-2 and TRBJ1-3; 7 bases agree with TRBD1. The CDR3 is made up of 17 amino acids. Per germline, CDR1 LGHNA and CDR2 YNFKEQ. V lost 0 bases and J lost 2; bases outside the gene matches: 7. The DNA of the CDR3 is TGTGCCAGCAGCCAAGAAGAGGCCAGGGGGGCTGGAAACACCATATATTTT. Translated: CASSQEEARGAGNTIYF.

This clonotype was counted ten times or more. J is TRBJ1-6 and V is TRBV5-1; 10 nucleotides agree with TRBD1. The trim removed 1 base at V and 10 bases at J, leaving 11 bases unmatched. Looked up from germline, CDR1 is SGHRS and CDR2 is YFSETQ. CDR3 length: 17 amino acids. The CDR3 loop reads CASSLTSMTGGFSPLHF. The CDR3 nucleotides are TGCGCCAGCAGCTTGACTTCCATGACAGGGGGCTTCTCACCCCTCCACTTT.

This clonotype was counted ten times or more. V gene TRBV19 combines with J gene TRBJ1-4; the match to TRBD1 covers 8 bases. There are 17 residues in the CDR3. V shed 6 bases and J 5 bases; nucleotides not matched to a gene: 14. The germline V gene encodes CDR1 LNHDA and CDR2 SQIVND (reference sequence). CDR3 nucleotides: TGTGCCAGTAGCGACAGGGGCCGGATCGGGGTAAATGAAAAACTGTTTTTT. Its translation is CASSDRGRIGVNEKLFF.

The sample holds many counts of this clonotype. In DNA, the CDR3 is TGCAGCGTTTATGGGGCGGGAGGGCCCTCCTACGAGCAGTACTTC. It yields the protein CSVYGAGGPSYEQYF. This chain links TRBV29-1 with TRBJ2-7; TRBD2 aligns across 9 bases. Looked up from germline, CDR1 is SQVTM and CDR2 is ANQGSEA. The CDR3 runs to 15 residues. The V segment lost 5 bases and the J segment 0 bases; nucleotides outside the gene matches: 8.

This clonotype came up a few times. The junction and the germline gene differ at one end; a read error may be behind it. This CDR3 is CASSHSAGVRLTDTQYF. The CDR3 nucleotides are TGTGCCAGCAGTCACTCTGCGGGAGTTAGGTTGACAGATACGCAGTATTTT. The chain is built from TRBV6-5 and TRBJ2-3, with 7 bases lining up with TRBD2. Germline CDR1 reads MNHEY; CDR2 reads SVGAGI. The CDR3 contains 17 residues.

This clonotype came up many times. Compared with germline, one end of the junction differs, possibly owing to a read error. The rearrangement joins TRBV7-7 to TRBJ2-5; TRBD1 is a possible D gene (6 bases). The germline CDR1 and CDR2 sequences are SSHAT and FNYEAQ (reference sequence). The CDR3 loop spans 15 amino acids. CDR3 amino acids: CASSSNLRGRETQYF. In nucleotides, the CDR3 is TGTGCTAGCAGCTCGAACCTCAGGGGTCGAGAGACCCAGTACTTC.

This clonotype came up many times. CDR3 in DNA: TGTGCCATCAGTGAGTCGACCGGGACGGTCAGGAATGAGCAGTTCTTC. Amino acids: CAISESTGTVRNEQFF. The rearrangement joins TRBV10-3 to TRBJ2-1; TRBD1 or TRBD2 may be the D gene (5 bases each). Germline V gene sequence: CDR1 ENHRY, CDR2 SYGVKD. V lost 0 bases and J lost 7, with 16 bases in between. The length of the CDR3 is 16 residues.

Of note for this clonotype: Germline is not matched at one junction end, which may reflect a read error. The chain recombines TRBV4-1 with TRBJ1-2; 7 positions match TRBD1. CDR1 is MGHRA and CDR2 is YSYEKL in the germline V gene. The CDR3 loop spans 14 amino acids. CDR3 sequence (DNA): TGCGCCAGCAGCCAAGGAGACAGGGCTATTGGCTACTCCTTC. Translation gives CASSQGDRAIGYSF.

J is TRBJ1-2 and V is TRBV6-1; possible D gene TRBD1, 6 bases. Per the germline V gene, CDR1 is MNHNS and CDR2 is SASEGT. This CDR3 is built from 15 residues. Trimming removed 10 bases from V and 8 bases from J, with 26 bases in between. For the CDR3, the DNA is TGTGCCACCTCCGAGATGTTGGGGGGCTGGGAAGGCTACACCTTC. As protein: CATSEMLGGWEGYTF.

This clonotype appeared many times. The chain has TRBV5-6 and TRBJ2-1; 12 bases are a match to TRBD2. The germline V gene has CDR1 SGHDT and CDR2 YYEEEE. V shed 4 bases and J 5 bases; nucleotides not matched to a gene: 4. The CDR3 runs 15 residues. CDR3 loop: CASSPTSGRHNEQFF. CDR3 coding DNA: TGTGCCAGCAGCCCAACTAGCGGGAGGCACAATGAGCAGTTCTTC.

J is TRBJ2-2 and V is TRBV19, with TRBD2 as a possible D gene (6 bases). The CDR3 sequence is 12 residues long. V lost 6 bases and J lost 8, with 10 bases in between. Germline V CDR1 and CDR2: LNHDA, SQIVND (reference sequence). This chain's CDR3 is CASRRLAGELFF. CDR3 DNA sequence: TGTGCCAGTAGGCGGCTAGCGGGGGAGCTGTTTTTT.

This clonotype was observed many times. Here the CDR3 DNA reads TGTGCCAGCAGTCCGCTTGAAGCCGTAGGGCAGTATTTT. It translates to CASSPLEAVGQYF. The chain joins TRBV27 to TRBJ2-3; D ambiguous. The length of the CDR3 is 13 residues. The ends were cut back, 5 bases at V and 11 bases at J, with 17 bases in the middle. The germline V gene has CDR1 MNHEY and CDR2 SMNVEV (reference sequence).

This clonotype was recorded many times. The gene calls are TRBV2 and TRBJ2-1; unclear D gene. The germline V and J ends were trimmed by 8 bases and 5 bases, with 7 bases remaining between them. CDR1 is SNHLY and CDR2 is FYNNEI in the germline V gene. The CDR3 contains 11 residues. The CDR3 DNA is TGTGCCAGCGGACGCAACAATGAGCAGTTCTTC. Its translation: CASGRNNEQFF.

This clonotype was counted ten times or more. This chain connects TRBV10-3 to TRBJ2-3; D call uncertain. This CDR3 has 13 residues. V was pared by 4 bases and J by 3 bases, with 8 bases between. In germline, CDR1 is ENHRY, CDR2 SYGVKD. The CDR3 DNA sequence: TGTGCCATCAGTGGGGCTAAGACAGATACGCAGTATTTT. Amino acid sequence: CAISGAKTDTQYF.

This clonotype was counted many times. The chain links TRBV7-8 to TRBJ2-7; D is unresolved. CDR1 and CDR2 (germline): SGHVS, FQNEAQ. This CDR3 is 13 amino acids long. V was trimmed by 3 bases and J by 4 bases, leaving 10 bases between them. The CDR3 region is CASSFKNYYEQYF. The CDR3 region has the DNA TGTGCCAGCAGCTTTAAGAACTATTACGAGCAGTACTTC. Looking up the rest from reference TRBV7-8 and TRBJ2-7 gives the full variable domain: GAGVSQSPRYKVAKRGQDVALRCDPISGHVSLFWYQQALGQGPEFLTYFQNEAQLDKSGLPSDRFFAERPEGSVSTLKIQRTQQEDSAVYLCASSFKNYYEQYFGPGTRLTVT.

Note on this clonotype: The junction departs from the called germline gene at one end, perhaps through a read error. This chain's CDR3 is CSVGQNTDEQSF. The CDR3 region has the DNA TGCAGCGTTGGACAGAACACCGATGAGCAGTCCTTC. This chain connects TRBV29-1 to TRBJ2-1; TRBD1 is a possible D gene (5 bases). Germline CDR1 and CDR2: SQVTM and ANQGSEA. This CDR3 contains 12 residues.

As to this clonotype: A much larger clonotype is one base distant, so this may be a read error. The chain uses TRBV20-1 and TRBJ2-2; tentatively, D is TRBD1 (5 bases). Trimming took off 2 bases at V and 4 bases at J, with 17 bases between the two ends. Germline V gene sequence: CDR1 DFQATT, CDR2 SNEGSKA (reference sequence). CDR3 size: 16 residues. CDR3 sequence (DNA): TGCAGTGCTAGAAAGCAGGGTGGCGTTGCCACCGGGGAGCTGTTTTTT. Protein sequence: CSARKQGGVATGELFF.

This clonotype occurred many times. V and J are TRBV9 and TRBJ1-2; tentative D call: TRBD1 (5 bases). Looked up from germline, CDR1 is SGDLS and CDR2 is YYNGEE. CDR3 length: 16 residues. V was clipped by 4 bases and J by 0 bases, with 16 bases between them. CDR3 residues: CASSPRQTSANYGYTF. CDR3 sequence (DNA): TGTGCCAGCAGCCCCCGACAGACGTCCGCTAACTATGGCTACACCTTC.

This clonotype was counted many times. The CDR3 reads CASSVVSGDSTDTQYF. In DNA form, the CDR3 reads TGTGCCAGCAGCGTAGTGTCGGGGGACAGCACAGATACGCAGTATTTT. This rearrangement joins TRBV9 to TRBJ2-3, with D tentatively TRBD2 (6 bases). V shed 0 bases and J shed 0 bases, with 11 bases lying between them. CDR1 is SGDLS and CDR2 is YYNGEE in the germline V gene. The CDR3 covers 16 residues.

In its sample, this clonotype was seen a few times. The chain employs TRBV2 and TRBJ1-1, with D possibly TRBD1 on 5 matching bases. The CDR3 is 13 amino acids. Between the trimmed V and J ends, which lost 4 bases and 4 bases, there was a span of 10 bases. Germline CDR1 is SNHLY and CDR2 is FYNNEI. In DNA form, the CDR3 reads TGTGCCAGCAGTGCCAGTAGGGGCACTGAAGCTTTCTTT. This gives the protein CASSASRGTEAFF. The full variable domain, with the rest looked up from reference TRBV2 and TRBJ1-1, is EPEVTQTPSHQVTQMGQEVILRCVPISNHLYFYWYRQILGQKVEFLVSFYNNEISEKSEIFDDQFSVERPDGSNFTLKIRSTKLEDSAMYFCASSASRGTEAFFGQGTRLTVV.

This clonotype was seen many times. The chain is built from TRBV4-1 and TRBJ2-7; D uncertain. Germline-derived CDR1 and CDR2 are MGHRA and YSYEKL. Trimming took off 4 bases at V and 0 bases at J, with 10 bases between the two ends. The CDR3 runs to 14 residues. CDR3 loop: CASSLTENSYEQYF. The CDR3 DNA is TGCGCCAGCAGCCTCACAGAAAACTCCTACGAGCAGTACTTC.

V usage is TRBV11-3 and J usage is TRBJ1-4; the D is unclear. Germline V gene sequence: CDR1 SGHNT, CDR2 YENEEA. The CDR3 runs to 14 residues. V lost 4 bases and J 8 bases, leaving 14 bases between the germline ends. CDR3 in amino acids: CASSWGRAGEKLFF. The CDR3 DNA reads TGTGCCAGCAGCTGGGGTCGTGCGGGAGAAAAACTGTTTTTT.

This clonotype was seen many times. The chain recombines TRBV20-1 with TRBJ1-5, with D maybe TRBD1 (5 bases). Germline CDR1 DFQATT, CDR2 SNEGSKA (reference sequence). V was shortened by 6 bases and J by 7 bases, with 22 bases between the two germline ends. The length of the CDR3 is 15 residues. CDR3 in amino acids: CSARGSGGGRQPQHF. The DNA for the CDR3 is TGCAGTGCGAGGGGATCTGGGGGGGGTAGACAGCCCCAGCATTTT.

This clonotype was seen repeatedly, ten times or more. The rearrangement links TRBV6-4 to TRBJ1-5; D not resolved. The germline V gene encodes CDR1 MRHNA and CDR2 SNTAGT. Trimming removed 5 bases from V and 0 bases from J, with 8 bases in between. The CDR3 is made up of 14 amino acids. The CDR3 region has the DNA TGTGCCAGCAGTAAAGAATATAGCAATCAGCCCCAGCATTTT. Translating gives CASSKEYSNQPQHF.

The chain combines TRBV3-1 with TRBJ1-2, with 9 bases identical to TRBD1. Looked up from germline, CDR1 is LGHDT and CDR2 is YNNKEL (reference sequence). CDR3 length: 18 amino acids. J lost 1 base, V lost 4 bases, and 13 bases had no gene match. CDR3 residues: CASSPFLRTGQGNYGYTF. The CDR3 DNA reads TGTGCCAGCAGCCCCTTTCTTCGAACGGGACAGGGTAACTATGGCTACACCTTC.

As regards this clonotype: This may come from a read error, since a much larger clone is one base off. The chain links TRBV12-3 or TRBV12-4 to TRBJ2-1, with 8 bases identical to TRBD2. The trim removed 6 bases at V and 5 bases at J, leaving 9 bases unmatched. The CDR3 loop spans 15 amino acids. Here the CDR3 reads CASSNPGGPDNEQFF. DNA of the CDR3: TGTGCCAGCAGCAACCCGGGGGGGCCGGACAATGAGCAGTTCTTC.